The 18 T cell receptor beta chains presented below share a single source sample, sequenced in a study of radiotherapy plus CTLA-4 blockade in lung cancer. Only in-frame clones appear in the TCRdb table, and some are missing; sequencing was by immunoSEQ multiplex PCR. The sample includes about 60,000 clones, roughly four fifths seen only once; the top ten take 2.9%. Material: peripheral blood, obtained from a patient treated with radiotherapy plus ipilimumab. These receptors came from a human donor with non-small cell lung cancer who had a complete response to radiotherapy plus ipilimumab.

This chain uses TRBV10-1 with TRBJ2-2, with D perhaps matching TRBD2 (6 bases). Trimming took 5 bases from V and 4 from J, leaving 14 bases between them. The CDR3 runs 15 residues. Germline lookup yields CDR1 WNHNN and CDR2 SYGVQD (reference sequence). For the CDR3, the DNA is TGCGCCAGCAGTCCGGGACTTGCAGGCACCGGGGAGCTGTTTTTT. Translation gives CASSPGLAGTGELFF.

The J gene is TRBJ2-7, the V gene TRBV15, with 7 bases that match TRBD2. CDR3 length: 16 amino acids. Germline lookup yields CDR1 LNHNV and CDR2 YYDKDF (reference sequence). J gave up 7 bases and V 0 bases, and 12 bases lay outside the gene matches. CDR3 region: CATSRDDRGRGLEQYF. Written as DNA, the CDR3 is TGTGCCACCAGCAGAGATGATCGCGGGAGAGGATTGGAGCAGTACTTC.

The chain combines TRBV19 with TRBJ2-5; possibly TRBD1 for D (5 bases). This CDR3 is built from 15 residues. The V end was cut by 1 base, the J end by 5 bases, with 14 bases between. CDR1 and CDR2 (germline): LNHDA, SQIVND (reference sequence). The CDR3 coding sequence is TGTGCCAGTAGTATAGGCCCAGGGCCCGGGGAGACCCAGTACTTC. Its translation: CASSIGPGPGETQYF.

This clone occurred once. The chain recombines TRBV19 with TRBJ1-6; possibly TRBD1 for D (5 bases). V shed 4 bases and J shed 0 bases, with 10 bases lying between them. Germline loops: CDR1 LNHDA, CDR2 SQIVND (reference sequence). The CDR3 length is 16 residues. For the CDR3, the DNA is TGTGCCAGTAGTAGGGACTCGCCCTCCTATAATTCACCCCTCCACTTT. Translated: CASSRDSPSYNSPLHF.

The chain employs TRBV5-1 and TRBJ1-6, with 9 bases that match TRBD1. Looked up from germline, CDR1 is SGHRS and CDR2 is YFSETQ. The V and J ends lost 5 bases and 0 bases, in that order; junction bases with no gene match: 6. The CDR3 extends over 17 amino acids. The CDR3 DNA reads TGCGCCAGCAGTCCTGACAGGGGGAGCTCCTATAATTCACCCCTCCACTTT. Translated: CASSPDRGSSYNSPLHF.

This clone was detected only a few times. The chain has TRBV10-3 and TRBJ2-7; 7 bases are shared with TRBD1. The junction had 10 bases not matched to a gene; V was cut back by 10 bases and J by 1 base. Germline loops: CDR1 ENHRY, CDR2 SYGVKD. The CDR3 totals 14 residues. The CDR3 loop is CASRPGQRSYEQYF. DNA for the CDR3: TGTGCCAGCAGACCGGGACAGCGTTCCTACGAGCAGTACTTC.

CDR3 bases: TGTGCCAGCAGCTCCCCAGTGAACACTGAAGCTTTCTTT. It yields the protein CASSSPVNTEAFF. The V and J genes are TRBV5-4 and TRBJ1-1; D is unclear. Germline V CDR1 and CDR2: SGHNT, YYREEE (reference sequence). The CDR3 spans 13 residues. The V end lost 3 bases, the J end lost 0 bases, and 6 bases lay between the germline ends.

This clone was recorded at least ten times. The CDR3 loop is CASRALTPSTDTQYF. The CDR3 DNA follows: TGTGCCAGCAGGGCCCTGACTCCAAGCACAGATACGCAGTATTTT. V and J are TRBV11-2 and TRBJ2-3; D not resolved. Per the germline V gene, CDR1 is SGHAT and CDR2 is FQNNGV. The CDR3 contains 15 residues. The V end was cut by 6 bases, the J end by 0 bases, with 13 bases between.

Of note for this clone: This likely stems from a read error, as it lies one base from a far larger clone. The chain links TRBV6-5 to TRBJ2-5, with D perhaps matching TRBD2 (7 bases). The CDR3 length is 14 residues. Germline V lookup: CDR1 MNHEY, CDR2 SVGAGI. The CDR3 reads CASSRTGGEEIQYF. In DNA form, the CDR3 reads TGTGCCAGCAGTCGTACGGGGGGCGAAGAGATCCAGTACTTC.

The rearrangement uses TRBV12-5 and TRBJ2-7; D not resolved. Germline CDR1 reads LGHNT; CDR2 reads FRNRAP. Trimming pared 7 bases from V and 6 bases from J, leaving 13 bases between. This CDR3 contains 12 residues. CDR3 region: CASAPAGGEQYF. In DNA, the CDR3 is TGTGCTAGTGCTCCGGCTGGCGGCGAGCAGTACTTC.

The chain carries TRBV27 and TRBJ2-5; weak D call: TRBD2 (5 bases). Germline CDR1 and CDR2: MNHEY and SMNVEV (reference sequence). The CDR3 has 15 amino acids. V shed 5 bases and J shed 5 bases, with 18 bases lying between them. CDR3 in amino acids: CASSPGTLARETQYF. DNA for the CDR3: TGTGCCAGCAGTCCTGGAACTCTAGCACGGGAGACCCAGTACTTC.

CDR3 region: CASTIAGGNLNEQFF. DNA of the CDR3: TGTGCCAGTACCATAGCGGGTGGGAACCTCAATGAGCAGTTCTTC. The chain carries TRBV19 and TRBJ2-1, with TRBD2 identical over 7 bases. CDR1 is LNHDA and CDR2 is SQIVND in the germline V gene (reference sequence). The trim removed 7 bases at V and 6 bases at J, leaving 12 bases unmatched. The CDR3 is 15 amino acids.

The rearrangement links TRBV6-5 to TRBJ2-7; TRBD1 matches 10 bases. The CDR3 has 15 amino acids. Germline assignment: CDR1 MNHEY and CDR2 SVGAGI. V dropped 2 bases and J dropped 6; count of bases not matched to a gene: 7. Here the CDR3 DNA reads TGTGCCAGCAGTTACGGGGGACAGGGGTCCAGCGAGCAGTACTTC. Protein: CASSYGGQGSSEQYF.

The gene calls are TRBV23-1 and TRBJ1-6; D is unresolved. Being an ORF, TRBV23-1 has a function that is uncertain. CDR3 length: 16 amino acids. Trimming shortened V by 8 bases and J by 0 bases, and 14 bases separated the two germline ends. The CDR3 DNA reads TGCGCCAGCCGGCAACCGGGAAGCTCCTATAATTCACCCCTCCACTTT. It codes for CASRQPGSSYNSPLHF.

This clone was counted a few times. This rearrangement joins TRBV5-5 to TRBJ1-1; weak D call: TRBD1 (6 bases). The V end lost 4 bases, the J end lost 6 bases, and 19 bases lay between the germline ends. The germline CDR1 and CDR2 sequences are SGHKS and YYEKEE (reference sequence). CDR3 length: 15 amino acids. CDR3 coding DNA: TGTGCCAGCAGCGATGTTTACACAGGGACGGCTGAAGCTTTCTTT. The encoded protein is CASSDVYTGTAEAFF.

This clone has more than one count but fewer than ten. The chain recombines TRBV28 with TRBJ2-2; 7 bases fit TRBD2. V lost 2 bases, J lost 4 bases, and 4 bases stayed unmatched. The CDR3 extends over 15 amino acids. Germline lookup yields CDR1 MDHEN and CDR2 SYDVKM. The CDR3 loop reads CASSLPGGGTGELFF. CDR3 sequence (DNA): TGTGCCAGCAGTTTACCGGGGGGTGGCACCGGGGAGCTGTTTTTT.

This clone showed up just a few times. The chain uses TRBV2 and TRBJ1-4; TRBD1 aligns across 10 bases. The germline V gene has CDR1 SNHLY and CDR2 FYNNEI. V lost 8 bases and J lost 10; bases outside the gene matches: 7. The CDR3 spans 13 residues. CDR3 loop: CASVGTGVVKLFF. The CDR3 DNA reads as TGTGCCAGCGTGGGGACAGGGGTGGTAAAACTGTTTTTT.

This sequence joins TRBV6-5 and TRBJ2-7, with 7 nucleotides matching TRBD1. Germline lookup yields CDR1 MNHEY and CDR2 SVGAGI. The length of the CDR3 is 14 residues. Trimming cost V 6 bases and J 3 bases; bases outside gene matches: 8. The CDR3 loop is CASRPGQAIYEQYF. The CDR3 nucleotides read TGTGCCAGCAGGCCCGGACAGGCCATCTACGAGCAGTACTTC.